The 26 T cell receptor beta chains reported below all come from one sample, sequenced in a study of cytomegalovirus exposure and HLA in healthy donors (dated by TCRdb to 2015 to 2018). Preparation of the library involved the immunoSEQ multiplex PCR assay. The multiplex PCR relied on a mix of 60 forward primers for TCR Vbeta segments and 13 reverse primers for TCR Jbeta segments. The source is immuneACCESS, and TCRdb retained only in-frame sequences with V and J called. Part of the clones is not carried over; for the studies checked, unresolved V genes explain less than half of this, and the remainder is unexplained. This sample has about 140,000 clones in its table, and roughly four fifths of those were observed once. The ten largest make up around 1.7% of the sample. The sample taken for sequencing was PBMCs. These TCRs come from a female donor in good health and CMV-seronegative.

This clone appeared a few times. This chain connects TRBV7-8 to TRBJ1-3; 7 nucleotides agree with TRBD1. Germline V lookup: CDR1 SGHVS, CDR2 FQNEAQ. This CDR3 spans 17 amino acids. V shed 5 bases, J shed 2 bases, and the junction held 12 bases outside the gene matches. Here the CDR3 reads CASSPQPSQGAGNTIYF. CDR3 sequence (DNA): TGTGCCAGCAGCCCCCAACCCTCCCAGGGGGCTGGAAACACCATATATTTT.

This clone is a singleton in its sample. The V gene is TRBV2, the J gene TRBJ1-2; 9 bases map to TRBD1. Germline V gene data show CDR1 as SNHLY and CDR2 as FYNNEI. The CDR3 has 16 amino acids. Trimming took 8 bases from V and 4 from J; bases not matched to a gene: 14. Here the CDR3 reads CASLSGQGGRGYGYTF. The CDR3 DNA reads TGTGCCAGCCTATCGGGACAGGGAGGTAGAGGCTATGGCTACACCTTC.

This clone was observed a handful of times. The rearrangement links TRBV15 to TRBJ1-5, with D hard to call. With 1 base removed from V and 0 bases from J, the gap between germline ends came to 13 bases. The CDR3 spans 17 residues. CDR1 is LNHNV, CDR2 YYDKDF, per germline (reference sequence). CDR3 in DNA: TGTGCCACCAGCAGAGTAGTGGCAGACAATAGCAATCAGCCCCAGCATTTT. Protein product: CATSRVVADNSNQPQHF.

This clone was detected a few times. The chain joins TRBV19 to TRBJ1-1, with a weak D call TRBD1 (5 bases). V lost 4 bases, J lost 5 bases, and 11 bases lay in between. This CDR3 comprises 13 residues. Germline V gives CDR1 LNHDA, CDR2 SQIVND (reference sequence). The CDR3 DNA reads as TGTGCCAGTAGTACGACAGCAACGACTGAAGCTTTCTTT. Protein product: CASSTTATTEAFF.

This clone was recorded once. The chain links TRBV9 to TRBJ2-1; 8 bases line up with TRBD2. The CDR3 extends over 15 amino acids. After removal of 0 bases from V and 6 bases from J, the junction contained 5 bases not matched to a gene. Germline CDR1 and CDR2: SGDLS and YYNGEE. This chain's CDR3 is CASSVVGTRVNEQFF. CDR3 coding DNA: TGTGCCAGCAGCGTAGTCGGGACTAGGGTCAATGAGCAGTTCTTC.

The CDR3 region has the DNA TGTGCCAGCAGCCCGGGACAAATCTACACTGAAGCTTTCTTT. This encodes CASSPGQIYTEAFF. V is TRBV9 and J is TRBJ1-1; D might be TRBD1 (6 bases). CDR3 length equals 14 residues. Between the trimmed V and J ends, which lost 4 bases and 3 bases, there was a span of 13 bases. Germline V gene lookup returns CDR1 SGDLS and CDR2 YYNGEE.

The rearrangement links TRBV11-3 to TRBJ2-5; 8 bases map to TRBD2. The CDR3 runs 17 residues. Per the germline V gene, CDR1 is SGHNT and CDR2 is YENEEA. The trim removed 0 bases at V and 0 bases at J, leaving 6 bases unmatched. The CDR3 DNA follows: TGTGCCAGCAGCTTAGATGAGACTAGCGTCAACCAAGAGACCCAGTACTTC. Protein: CASSLDETSVNQETQYF.

The J gene is TRBJ2-5, the V gene TRBV15; D uncertain. The DNA end lines up better with TRBJ2-7; the J call may be wrong. The CDR3 has 12 amino acids. Germline values: CDR1 LNHNV, CDR2 YYDKDF (reference sequence). The CDR3 DNA reads as TGTGCCACCAGCAGCTTGACATACGAGCAGTACTTC. Protein: CATSSLTYEQYF.

The rearrangement uses TRBV27 and TRBJ1-1, with D possibly being TRBD1 (5 bases). The length of the CDR3 is 13 residues. Deletions cut 6 bases from V and 5 bases from J, with 13 bases between. Germline V gene sequence: CDR1 MNHEY, CDR2 SMNVEV (reference sequence). CDR3 in amino acids: CASSLQGWTEAFF. In DNA form, the CDR3 reads TGTGCCAGCAGCTTGCAGGGTTGGACTGAAGCTTTCTTT.

This chain uses TRBV5-1 with TRBJ2-5; D may be TRBD2 (5 bases). The CDR3 is 15 amino acids. V shed 2 bases and J shed 2 bases, with 13 bases lying between them. Germline assignment: CDR1 SGHRS and CDR2 YFSETQ. The CDR3 coding sequence is TGCGCCAGCAGCTTTTTTGTGGGAGTGCAAGAGACCCAGTACTTC. This codes for CASSFFVGVQETQYF.

The chain combines TRBV13 with TRBJ1-1, with a weak D call TRBD1 (5 bases). Germline V gene data show CDR1 as PRHDT and CDR2 as FYEKMQ (reference sequence). Trimming took off 5 bases at V and 1 base at J, with 11 bases between the two ends. The CDR3 spans 14 residues. The CDR3 loop reads CASSQGAGNTEAFF. DNA for the CDR3: TGTGCCAGCAGCCAGGGCGCAGGGAACACTGAAGCTTTCTTT.

The rearrangement links TRBV2 to TRBJ2-1; the D gene is possibly TRBD1 (6 bases). Germline CDR1 and CDR2: SNHLY and FYNNEI. The CDR3 covers 16 residues. V lost 6 bases, J lost 5 bases, and 20 bases lay in between. Here the CDR3 reads CASRERGTRADNEQFF. The CDR3, as DNA: TGTGCCAGCAGGGAAAGGGGGACAAGGGCCGACAATGAGCAGTTCTTC.

V is TRBV9 and J is TRBJ2-1; 13 positions agree with TRBD2. CDR3 length equals 16 residues. V trimming: 3 bases; J trimming: 8 bases; junction bases outside the gene matches: 8. CDR1 is SGDLS and CDR2 is YYNGEE in the germline V gene. The CDR3 region is CASSAGTSGVLHEQFF. DNA for the CDR3: TGTGCCAGCAGCGCCGGGACTAGCGGGGTGTTGCATGAGCAGTTCTTC.

This clone was counted only a few times. The CDR3 is CASRMDRVVYEQYF. The CDR3 coding sequence is TGTGCCAGCAGGATGGACAGGGTTGTCTACGAGCAGTACTTC. The chain is built from TRBV6-5 and TRBJ2-7; 8 bases line up with TRBD1. The CDR3 totals 14 residues. Looked up from germline, CDR1 is MNHEY and CDR2 is SVGAGI. Trimming cost V 6 bases and J 3 bases; bases outside gene matches: 7.

The rearrangement joins TRBV5-1 to TRBJ1-1, with D unclear. The CDR3 loop spans 13 amino acids. CDR1 is SGHRS, CDR2 YFSETQ, per germline. Between the trimmed V and J ends, which lost 4 bases and 3 bases, there was a span of 10 bases. The CDR3 loop is CASSKAEDTEAFF. As DNA, the CDR3 is TGCGCCAGCAGCAAAGCCGAGGACACTGAAGCTTTCTTT.

The chain recombines TRBV9 with TRBJ2-1; 9 bases align to TRBD2. The CDR3 is made up of 14 amino acids. The J segment lost 9 bases and the V segment lost 2 bases, leaving 6 bases of the junction unmatched. The germline gives CDR1 SGDLS, CDR2 YYNGEE. This CDR3 is CASSVRTSDSEQFF. In DNA, the CDR3 is TGTGCCAGCAGCGTCCGGACTAGCGATAGTGAGCAGTTCTTC.

This chain joins TRBV6-4 and TRBJ2-3; 7 bases are a match to TRBD2. Germline trimming cut 6 bases from V and 6 bases from J; bases unmatched to any gene: 12. The germline gives CDR1 MRHNA, CDR2 SNTAGT. The CDR3 is made up of 15 amino acids. The CDR3 sequence is CASSESGTWGDTQYF. CDR3 coding DNA: TGTGCCAGCAGCGAAAGCGGGACCTGGGGGGATACGCAGTATTTT.

The chain couples TRBV7-9 to TRBJ1-2, with TRBD1 matching 7 bases. V gave up 5 bases and J gave up 5 bases; unmatched junction bases: 8. The length of the CDR3 is 14 residues. Germline CDR1 is SEHNR and CDR2 is FQNEAQ (reference sequence). CDR3 protein: CASSTGTATYGYTF. CDR3 nucleotide sequence: TGTGCCAGCAGCACCGGGACAGCCACGTATGGCTACACCTTC.

J is TRBJ2-2 and V is TRBV9, with D possibly being TRBD2 (6 bases). The CDR3 runs 16 residues. The germline V gene encodes CDR1 SGDLS and CDR2 YYNGEE. Trimming took 4 bases from V and 0 from J, leaving 13 bases between them. As DNA, the CDR3 is TGTGCCAGCAGCCCAAGCGGAGGGGCGAACACCGGGGAGCTGTTTTTT. As protein: CASSPSGGANTGELFF.

The chain is built from TRBV28 and TRBJ1-5; D may be TRBD1 (6 bases). Per germline, CDR1 MDHEN and CDR2 SYDVKM. This CDR3 contains 13 residues. Deletions cut 10 bases from V and 2 bases from J, with 12 bases between. The CDR3 nucleotides are TGTGCCATACAGGGAATGGGCAATCAGCCCCAGCATTTT. Its protein product is CAIQGMGNQPQHF.

This chain uses TRBV18 with TRBJ1-2, with D unresolved. Trimming stripped 5 bases from V and 4 bases from J, with 14 bases between. Germline V gene lookup returns CDR1 KGHSH and CDR2 LQKENI. The CDR3 totals 14 residues. Here the CDR3 DNA reads TGTGCCAGCTCAGCTACCGAAACTGGCTATGGCTACACCTTC. Translated, it gives CASSATETGYGYTF.

The chain recombines TRBV7-2 with TRBJ2-5; TRBD2 agrees at 14 bases. Trimming at V came to 5 bases and at J to 7 bases, leaving 6 bases not matched to a gene. This CDR3 comprises 15 residues. Germline values: CDR1 SGHTA, CDR2 FQGNSA. The CDR3 here is CASSETSGRGGTQYF. The CDR3 DNA reads as TGTGCCAGCAGCGAGACTAGCGGGAGGGGTGGGACCCAGTACTTC.

This clone has only one observation. This chain uses TRBV9 with TRBJ1-3; tentative D call: TRBD1 (5 bases). Trimming took 0 bases from V and 7 from J, leaving 11 bases between them. This CDR3 contains 14 residues. Germline CDR1 is SGDLS and CDR2 is YYNGEE. CDR3 residues: CASSVGNGGNTIYF. For the CDR3, the DNA is TGTGCCAGCAGCGTAGGGAATGGGGGGAACACCATATATTTT.

Only a few counts were recorded for this clone. The rearrangement links TRBV6-5 to TRBJ2-3; D possibly corresponds to TRBD2 (7 bases). The V and J ends lost 2 bases and 4 bases respectively, with 13 bases between them. This CDR3 is 15 amino acids long. In germline, CDR1 is MNHEY, CDR2 SVGAGI. CDR3 sequence: CASSYQGGGADTQYF. The CDR3 nucleotides are TGTGCCAGCAGTTACCAGGGAGGGGGTGCAGATACGCAGTATTTT.

This chain joins TRBV19 and TRBJ1-2; D is possibly TRBD1 (5 bases). Germline V gives CDR1 LNHDA, CDR2 SQIVND (reference sequence). The V end lost 3 bases, the J end lost 6 bases, and 17 bases lay between the germline ends. The CDR3 runs 15 residues. As DNA, the CDR3 is TGTGCCAGTAGTATGGGTAGTGTGGGGCCTCATGGCTACACCTTC. This sequence encodes CASSMGSVGPHGYTF.

In this sample, this clone turned up once. V and J are TRBV7-2 and TRBJ1-6; possibly TRBD1 for D (5 bases). The CDR3 is 14 residues long. With 4 bases removed from V and 6 bases from J, the gap between germline ends came to 10 bases. Per the germline V gene, CDR1 is SGHTA and CDR2 is FQGNSA. CDR3 DNA: TGTGCCAGCAGCTCAGGGTTCTCTAATTCACCCCTCCACTTT. It is translated as CASSSGFSNSPLHF.